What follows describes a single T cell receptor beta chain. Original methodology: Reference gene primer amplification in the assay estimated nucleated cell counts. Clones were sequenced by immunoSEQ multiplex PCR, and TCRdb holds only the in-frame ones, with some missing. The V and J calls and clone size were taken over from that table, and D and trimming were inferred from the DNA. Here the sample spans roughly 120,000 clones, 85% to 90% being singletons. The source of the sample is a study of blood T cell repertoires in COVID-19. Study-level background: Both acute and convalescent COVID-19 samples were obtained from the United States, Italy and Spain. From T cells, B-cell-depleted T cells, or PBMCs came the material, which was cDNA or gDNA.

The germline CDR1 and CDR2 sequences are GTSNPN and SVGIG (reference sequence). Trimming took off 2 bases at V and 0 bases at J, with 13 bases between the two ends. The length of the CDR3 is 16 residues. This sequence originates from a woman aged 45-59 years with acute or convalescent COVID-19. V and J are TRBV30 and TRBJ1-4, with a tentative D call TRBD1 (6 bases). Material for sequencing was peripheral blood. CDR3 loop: CAWSRGQTPTNEKLFF. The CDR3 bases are TGTGCCTGGAGTCGCGGACAGACCCCAACTAATGAAAAACTGTTTTTT.